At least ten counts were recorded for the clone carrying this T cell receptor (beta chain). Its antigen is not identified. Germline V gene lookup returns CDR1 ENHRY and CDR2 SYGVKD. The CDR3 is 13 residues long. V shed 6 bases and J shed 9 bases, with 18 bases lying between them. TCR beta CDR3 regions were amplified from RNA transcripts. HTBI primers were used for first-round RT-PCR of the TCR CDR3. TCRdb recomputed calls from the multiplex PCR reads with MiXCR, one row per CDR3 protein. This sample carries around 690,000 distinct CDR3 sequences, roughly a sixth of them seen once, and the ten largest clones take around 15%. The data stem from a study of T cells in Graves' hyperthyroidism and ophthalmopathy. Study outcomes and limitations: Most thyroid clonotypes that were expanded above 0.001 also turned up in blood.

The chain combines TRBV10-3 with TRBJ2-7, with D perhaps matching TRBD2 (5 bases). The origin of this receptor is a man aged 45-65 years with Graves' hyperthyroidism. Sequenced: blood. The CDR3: CAIRSNSGEPQYF. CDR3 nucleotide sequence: TGTGCCATCAGGTCTAATTCCGGGGAGCCGCAGTACTTC.